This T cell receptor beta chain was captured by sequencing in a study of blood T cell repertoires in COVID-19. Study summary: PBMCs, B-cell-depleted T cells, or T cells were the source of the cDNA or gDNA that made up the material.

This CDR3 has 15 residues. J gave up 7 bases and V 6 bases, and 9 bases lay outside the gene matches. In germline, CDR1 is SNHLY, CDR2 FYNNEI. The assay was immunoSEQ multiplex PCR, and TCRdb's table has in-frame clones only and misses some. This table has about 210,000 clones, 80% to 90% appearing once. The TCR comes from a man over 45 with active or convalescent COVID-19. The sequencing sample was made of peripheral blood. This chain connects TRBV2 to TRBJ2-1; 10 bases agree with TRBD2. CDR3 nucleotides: TGTGCCAGCAGGGAAAGCGGGGGGGCCTCAAATGAGCAGTTCTTC. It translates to CASRESGGASNEQFF.